This T cell receptor (beta chain) stems from a study of blood T cell repertoires in COVID-19. Study at large: COVID-19 samples collected from the United States, Italy and Spain covered acute and convalescent phases. From T cells, B-cell-depleted T cells, or PBMCs came the material, which was cDNA or gDNA.

The CDR3 runs 14 residues. V lost 1 base and J 5 bases, leaving 11 bases between the germline ends. Germline V gives CDR1 MDHEN, CDR2 SYDVKM. Original handling: Scientists estimated how many nucleated cells there were by amplifying reference gene primers. This table comes from immunoSEQ multiplex PCR, and its TCRdb copy is limited to in-frame clones, with some not included. V and J calls and clone size are those listed in that table; D and trimming were worked out from the DNA. Of 70,000 to 90,000 clones in the sample, roughly 88% were seen once. This TCR came from a human donor in a cohort sampled during active COVID-19. What was sequenced was peripheral blood. V is TRBV28 and J is TRBJ1-1; D not certain. CDR3 nucleotide sequence: TGTGCCAGCAGTTTATTCTCAGGAGGGACTGAAGCTTTCTTT. Protein sequence: CASSLFSGGTEAFF.